The 3 T cell receptor beta chains below were found in one sample sequenced in a study of T cell repertoires in ileal Crohn's disease. Clones were read by immunoSEQ multiplex PCR, and TCRdb kept only the in-frame ones, dropping some. This table has almost 4,000 clones, roughly three quarters appearing once. Time point described: neoterminal ileum biopsy at postoperative endoscopy, about 6 months after surgery. Sequencing was done on a sample of ileal tissue. The receptor set was obtained from an adult with Crohn's disease.

The chain links TRBV28 to TRBJ2-5; tentatively, D is TRBD1 (7 bases). CDR3 length: 13 residues. Trimming left V 5 bases short and J 6 bases short, with 13 bases between. Germline-derived CDR1 and CDR2 are MDHEN and SYDVKM. Written as DNA, the CDR3 is TGTGCCAGCAGTGGAGGGGGCGCGAAGACCCAGTACTTC. Its protein is CASSGGGAKTQYF.

The V gene is TRBV30, the J gene TRBJ1-1; no definite D call. The CDR3 extends over 13 amino acids. Germline values: CDR1 GTSNPN, CDR2 SVGIG (reference sequence). With 3 bases removed from V and 0 bases from J, the gap between germline ends came to 8 bases. CDR3 residues: CAWRTALNTEAFF. DNA of the CDR3: TGTGCCTGGAGAACAGCATTGAACACTGAAGCTTTCTTT.

The gene calls are TRBV7-2 and TRBJ2-1; 9 bases match TRBD2. Germline V gene sequence: CDR1 SGHTA, CDR2 FQGNSA. CDR3 size: 14 residues. V lost 6 bases to trimming and J lost 4 bases; unmatched junction nucleotides: 4. CDR3 nucleotide sequence: TGTGCCAGCAGTTCGAGCGGGGGGTACAATGAGCAGTTCTTC. The encoded protein is CASSSSGGYNEQFF.